This entry lists 23 T cell receptor beta chains sequenced from one sample in a study of T cell clonality in common variable immunodeficiency. General study points: In common variable immunodeficiency, TCR beta chains reportedly carried fewer deletions and N-nucleotide insertions.

No cognate antigen is known for these TCRs. The method was immunoSEQ multiplex PCR; TCRdb's version includes in-frame clones alone and lacks a portion of them. This sample carries 15,000 to 20,000 clones, none of them present only once. Input material: peripheral blood mononuclear cells. Receptors were obtained from a human donor with common variable immunodeficiency.

With respect to this clone: The CDR3 end is not reached by the read, which stops 3 residues before it; the germline J gene fills it in. The V gene is TRBV7-2, the J gene TRBJ2-5, with D uncertain. Trimming took off 1 base at V and 4 bases at J, with 7 bases between the two ends. Germline V lookup: CDR1 SGHTA, CDR2 FQGNSA. This CDR3 has 13 amino acids. The CDR3 DNA, read in part, is TGTGCCAGCAGCTTAGGCATCAGAGAGACC. Translating it yields CASSLGIRET. The CDR3 reads in full as CASSLGIRETQYF.

Judged by abundance, this clone is medium-sized. The read terminates 3 residues before the CDR3 end, so the remaining end is supplied by the germline J gene. This chain connects TRBV14 to TRBJ2-7; 9 bases are shared with TRBD2. This CDR3 region has 15 residues. Germline values: CDR1 SGHDN, CDR2 FVKESK. Losses at the gene ends were 1 base for V and 4 bases for J; bases not matched to a gene: 5. CDR3 DNA (partial): TGTGCCAGCAGCCAAGGACCGGGACTAGCATACGAG. This translates into CASSQGPGLAYE. The CDR3 in full is CASSQGPGLAYEQYF. The whole variable domain, remainder taken from reference TRBV14 and TRBJ2-7, is EAGVTQFPSHSVIEKGQTVTLRCDPISGHDNLYWYRRVMGKEIKFLLHFVKESKQDESGMPNNRFLAERTGGTYSTLKVQPAELEDSGVYFCASSQGPGLAYEQYFGPGTRLTVT.

This clone was found many times. The sequence runs out 3 residues before the end of the CDR3; the remainder is reconstructed from the germline J gene. This chain connects TRBV7-9 to TRBJ1-2; D perhaps matches TRBD1 (5 bases). The CDR3 has 14 residues. Germline V lookup: CDR1 SEHNR, CDR2 FQNEAQ (reference sequence). V was cut by 3 bases and J by 3 bases, with 11 bases left in between. The CDR3 bases that were read are TGTGCCAGCAGCTTTGCGGGGGGAGACTATGGC. Its translation: CASSFAGGDYG. The full CDR3 sequence reads CASSFAGGDYGYTF.

This clone was detected only a few times. The DNA ends 3 residues before the CDR3 does, and the rest of the CDR3 is filled in from the germline J gene. The V and J genes are TRBV20-1 and TRBJ1-2; the D gene is possibly TRBD1 (6 bases). The germline gives CDR1 DFQATT, CDR2 SNEGSKA (reference sequence). The CDR3 has 12 amino acids. The sequenced part of the CDR3 DNA is TGCAGTGCTAGAGGGACAGCCCTCCTC. This codes for CSARGTALL. The CDR3 in full is CSARGTALLYTF.

This clone was seen a handful of times. Read sequence stops 3 residues before the CDR3 end, and the germline J gene provides the missing end. The rearrangement uses TRBV19 and TRBJ2-7, with D possibly matching TRBD2 (7 bases). Looked up from germline, CDR1 is LNHDA and CDR2 is SQIVND (reference sequence). V was cut by 7 bases and J by 1 base, with 14 bases left in between. The CDR3 sequence is 14 residues long. CDR3 amino acids: CASTEGGGSYEQYF. Partial CDR3 DNA: TGTGCCAGTACCGAAGGGGGGGGGTCCTACGAG.

This clone was seen a few times. The part of the CDR3 DNA that was read is TGTGCCAGCAGTGAACTGGGCAATGCGTATGGC. Translation: CASSELGNAYG. The full CDR3 protein reads CASSELGNAYGYTF. This chain connects TRBV6-1 to TRBJ1-2; D is unresolved. The CDR3 extends 3 residues past the end of the read, so its final part is completed from the germline J gene. The V end was cut by 2 bases, the J end by 5 bases, with 12 bases between. The CDR3 covers 14 residues. Germline loops: CDR1 MNHNS, CDR2 SASEGT.

Only a few counts were recorded for this clone. The read ends 3 residues before the CDR3 terminus; that terminus is restored from the germline J gene. This rearrangement joins TRBV5-4 to TRBJ2-5, with TRBD2 identical over 9 bases. The CDR3 consists of 15 residues. The J segment lost 5 bases and the V segment lost 3 bases, leaving 8 bases of the junction unmatched. Germline CDR1 SGHNT, CDR2 YYREEE (reference sequence). The CDR3 protein is CASSSPGLAMETQYF. CDR3 DNA, as far as it was read: TGTGCCAGCAGCTCGCCGGGACTAGCAATGGAGACC.

The sample holds a few counts of this clone. Sequencing ends 3 residues short of the CDR3 end; the germline J gene provides the rest. The chain has TRBV6-2 or TRBV6-3 and TRBJ1-2; D is undetermined. V lost 4 bases, J lost 5 bases, and 23 bases lay in between. Germline CDR1 reads MNHEY; CDR2 reads SVGEGT. The CDR3 is 17 amino acids. CDR3 DNA (partial): TGTGCCAGCAGTTCCCCTTGGGCGTTCCTACCGGGGTATGGC. Translated, it gives CASSSPWAFLPGYG. The full CDR3 reads CASSSPWAFLPGYGYTF.

This clone has ten or more counts. CDR3 residues: CASSSPTSGGPSSSYNEQFF. CDR3 DNA, as far as it was read: TGTGCCAGCAGCTCACCGACTAGCGGGGGGCCCTCCAGCTCCTACAATGAG. The V call is TRBV7-1, the J call TRBJ2-1; 13 positions match TRBD2. Read coverage stops 3 residues before the CDR3 terminus; the germline J gene supplies the remainder. TRBV7-1 counts as an open reading frame of uncertain function. V shed 2 bases, J shed 0 bases, and the junction held 10 bases outside the gene matches. The CDR3 consists of 20 residues.

Comment on this clone: The CDR3 end falls 3 residues outside the read, so it is completed with the germline J gene. V and J are TRBV11-2 and TRBJ2-5; TRBD2 matches 7 bases. This CDR3 is 15 amino acids long. V shed 0 bases and J 5 bases; nucleotides not matched to a gene: 6. The germline gives CDR1 SGHAT, CDR2 FQNNGV. Partial CDR3 DNA: TGTGCCAGCAGCTTAGACCGACTAGCTTGGGAGACC. Its translation: CASSLDRLAWET. The whole CDR3 protein reads CASSLDRLAWETQYF. The full variable domain, with the rest looked up from reference TRBV11-2 and TRBJ2-5, is EAGVAQSPRYKIIEKRQSVAFWCNPISGHATLYWYQQILGQGPKLLIQFQNNGVVDDSQLPKDRFSAERLKGVDSTLKIQPAKLEDSAVYLCASSLDRLAWETQYFGPGTRLLVL.

Within the sample, this clone is medium-sized. The read falls 3 residues short of the CDR3 end, and the missing part is taken from the germline J gene. The V gene is TRBV30, the J gene TRBJ2-7, with 7 bases matching TRBD1. Germline V gene lookup returns CDR1 GTSNPN and CDR2 SVGIG (reference sequence). V lost 1 base and J lost 6; bases outside the gene matches: 6. This CDR3 is 13 amino acids long. The CDR3 loop reads CAWSADRTGEQYF. The sequenced CDR3 bases are TGTGCCTGGAGTGCGGACAGGACGGGCGAG.

This clone showed up many times. The sequenced part of the CDR3 DNA is TGTGCCAGCTCACCGGGACAGGAAGGCACTGAA. It translates to CASSPGQEGTE. The CDR3 as a whole reads CASSPGQEGTEAFF. V usage is TRBV18 and J usage is TRBJ1-1, with 8 bases matching TRBD1. The read ends 3 residues early relative to the CDR3; the germline J gene fills the gap. In germline, CDR1 is KGHSH, CDR2 LQKENI. With 3 bases clipped from V and 4 bases from J, the junction kept 4 bases outside the gene matches. The CDR3 loop spans 14 amino acids.

This clone was seen ten or more times. The read terminates 3 residues ahead of where the CDR3 ends, so the germline J gene completes it. The J gene is TRBJ2-1, the V gene TRBV20-1; TRBD2 agrees at 11 bases. V was pared by 6 bases and J by 6 bases, with 7 bases of the junction left unmatched. This CDR3 is 14 amino acids long. Germline assignment: CDR1 DFQATT and CDR2 SNEGSKA (reference sequence). The chain's CDR3 is CSATLAGGFNEQFF. The part of the CDR3 DNA that was read is TGCAGTGCGACCCTAGCGGGAGGCTTCAATGAG.

This clone was recorded many times. The read ends 3 residues shy of where the CDR3 ends; the end is completed using the germline J gene. The chain recombines TRBV9 with TRBJ2-5; D possibly corresponds to TRBD2 (6 bases). Germline V lookup: CDR1 SGDLS, CDR2 YYNGEE. The CDR3 consists of 13 residues. Trimming left V 1 base short and J 3 bases short, with 7 bases between. The CDR3 protein is CASSVTGEETQYF. Partial CDR3 DNA: TGTGCCAGCAGCGTAACGGGGGAAGAGACC.

Comments on this clone: The read gets to within 3 residues of the CDR3 end, and the germline J gene fills in the rest. This sequence joins TRBV19 and TRBJ2-7, with 9 bases aligning to TRBD1. Germline V gives CDR1 LNHDA, CDR2 SQIVND (reference sequence). This CDR3 has 15 residues. The trim removed 0 bases at V and 5 bases at J, leaving 5 bases unmatched. CDR3 amino acids: CASSIEGTGYNEQYF. The CDR3 DNA, read in part, is TGTGCCAGTAGTATAGAGGGGACAGGGTACAACGAG.

Of note for this clone: Read coverage stops 3 residues before the CDR3 terminus; the germline J gene supplies the remainder. The V and J genes are TRBV7-8 and TRBJ2-5; possible D gene TRBD2, 7 bases. The CDR3 is 15 residues long. Germline V lookup: CDR1 SGHVS, CDR2 FQNEAQ. Trimming removed 1 base from V and 2 bases from J, with 11 bases in between. The CDR3 bases that were read are TGTGCCAGCAGCTTAGGCGGGGGCCCTCAAGAGACC. The encoded protein is CASSLGGGPQET. The whole CDR3 protein is CASSLGGGPQETQYF. The full variable domain, in which reference TRBV7-8 and TRBJ2-5 provide the parts outside the CDR3, is GAGVSQSPRYKVAKRGQDVALRCDPISGHVSLFWYQQALGQGPEFLTYFQNEAQLDKSGLPSDRFFAERPEGSVSTLKIQRTQQEDSAVYLCASSLGGGPQETQYFGPGTRLLVL.

This clone was recorded at least ten times. With the read ending 3 residues before the CDR3 end, the germline J gene is used to fill in that end. The gene calls are TRBV18 and TRBJ1-6, with 7 bases lining up with TRBD1. Germline V gene sequence: CDR1 KGHSH, CDR2 LQKENI. The CDR3 contains 15 residues. V shed 1 base, J shed 4 bases, and the junction held 1 base outside the gene matches. The CDR3: CASSPRGQYNSPLHF. The CDR3 DNA, read in part, is TGTGCCAGCTCACCACGGGGACAGTATAATTCACCC. The complete variable domain, with remaining parts taken from reference TRBV18 and TRBJ1-6, reads NAGVMQNPRHLVRRRGQEARLRCSPMKGHSHVYWYRQLPEEGLKFMVYLQKENIIDESGMPKERFSAEFPKEGPSILRIQQVVRGDSAAYFCASSPRGQYNSPLHFGNGTRLTVT.

Concerning this clone: The read gets to within 3 residues of the CDR3 end, and the germline J gene fills in the rest. V gene TRBV5-6 combines with J gene TRBJ1-2, with 7 bases aligning to TRBD1. The CDR3 contains 14 residues. The V gene's germline CDR1 is SGHDT and CDR2 YYEEEE. V lost 6 bases to trimming and J lost 0 bases; unmatched junction nucleotides: 5. The DNA read from the CDR3 is TGTGCCAGCACCCGACAGGGCCCTAACTATGGC. Its protein is CASTRQGPNYG. The whole CDR3 protein is CASTRQGPNYGYTF.

This clone was observed many times. Read coverage stops 3 residues before the CDR3 terminus; the germline J gene supplies the remainder. The V call is TRBV7-9, the J call TRBJ2-2, with a weak D call TRBD1 (5 bases). In germline, CDR1 is SEHNR, CDR2 FQNEAQ (reference sequence). V lost 7 bases to trimming and J lost 9 bases, with 15 bases between them. This CDR3 contains 13 residues. The sequenced CDR3 bases are TGTGCCAGCACTCCTACGGCAGGGAGGGAG. Its protein product is CASTPTAGRE. The entire CDR3 protein is CASTPTAGRELFF.

CDR3 bases read: TGTGCCAGCAGTGCTAATCTAGCGGGAGTCCTAGATACG. It is translated as CASSANLAGVLDT. The whole CDR3 is CASSANLAGVLDTQYF. The V call is TRBV6-1, the J call TRBJ2-3, with 10 bases fitting TRBD2. The CDR3 extends 3 residues past the end of the read, so its final part is completed from the germline J gene. The V gene's germline CDR1 is MNHNS and CDR2 SASEGT. After removal of 4 bases from V and 5 bases from J, the junction contained 9 bases not matched to a gene. CDR3 length: 16 residues.

With regard to this clone: The CDR3 is cut off 3 residues early in the read; its end comes from the germline J gene. The V gene is TRBV7-3, the J gene TRBJ2-3; TRBD2 matches at 9 bases. V was pared by 1 base and J by 4 bases, with 9 bases of the junction left unmatched. CDR3 size: 17 residues. Germline CDR1 reads SGHTA; CDR2 reads FQGTGA. CDR3 sequence: CASSLNGWTSAADTQYF. The CDR3 DNA, read in part, is TGTGCCAGCAGCTTAAACGGATGGACTAGCGCCGCAGATACG.

This clone appeared many times. The DNA ends 3 residues before the CDR3 does, and the rest of the CDR3 is filled in from the germline J gene. The chain couples TRBV20-1 to TRBJ1-5; no firm D call. The germline V and J ends were trimmed by 1 base and 4 bases, with 23 bases remaining between them. Germline V lookup: CDR1 DFQATT, CDR2 SNEGSKA (reference sequence). The CDR3 sequence is 18 residues long. This chain's CDR3 is CSARATTLFGEGNQPQHF. CDR3 DNA (partial): TGCAGTGCTAGAGCTACGACACTTTTCGGGGAAGGGAATCAGCCC.

This clone was seen many times. The read ends 3 residues shy of where the CDR3 ends; the end is completed using the germline J gene. The chain uses TRBV7-3 and TRBJ2-7; 10 bases fit TRBD1. J gave up 1 base and V 1 base, and 16 bases lay outside the gene matches. The CDR3 spans 20 residues. CDR1 and CDR2 (germline): SGHTA, FQGTGA. Here the CDR3 reads CASSLRAPGQGRSGSYEQYF. CDR3 bases read: TGTGCCAGCAGCTTAAGGGCCCCGGGACAGGGGAGGAGCGGGTCCTACGAG.